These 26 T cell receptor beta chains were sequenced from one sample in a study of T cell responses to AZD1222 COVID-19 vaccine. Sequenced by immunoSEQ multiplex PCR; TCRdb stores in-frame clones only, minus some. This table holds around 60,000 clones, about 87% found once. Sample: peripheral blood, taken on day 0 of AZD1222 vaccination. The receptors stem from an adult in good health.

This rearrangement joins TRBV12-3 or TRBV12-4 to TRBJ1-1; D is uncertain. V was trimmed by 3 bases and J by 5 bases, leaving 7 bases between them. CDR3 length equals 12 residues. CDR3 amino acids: CASSFIGTEAFF. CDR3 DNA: TGTGCCAGCAGTTTCATAGGTACTGAAGCTTTCTTT.

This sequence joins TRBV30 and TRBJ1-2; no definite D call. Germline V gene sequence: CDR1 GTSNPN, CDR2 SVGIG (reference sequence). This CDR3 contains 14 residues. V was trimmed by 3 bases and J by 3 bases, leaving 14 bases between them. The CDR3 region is CAWRAGPKYYGYTF. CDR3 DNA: TGTGCCTGGAGAGCCGGACCGAAGTACTATGGCTACACCTTC. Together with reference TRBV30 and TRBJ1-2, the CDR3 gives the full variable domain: SQTIHQWPATLVQPVGSPLSLECTVEGTSNPNLYWYRQAAGRGLQLLFYSVGIGQISSEVPQNLSASRPQDRQFILSSKKLLLSDSGFYLCAWRAGPKYYGYTFGSGTRLTVV.

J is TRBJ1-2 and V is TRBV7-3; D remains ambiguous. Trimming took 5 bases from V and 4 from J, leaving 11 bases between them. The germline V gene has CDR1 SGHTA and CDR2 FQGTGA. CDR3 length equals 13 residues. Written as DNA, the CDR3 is TGTGCCAGCAGCCCGGAGTATGGCTATGGCTACACCTTC. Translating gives CASSPEYGYGYTF. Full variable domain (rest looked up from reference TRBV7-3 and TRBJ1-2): GAGVSQTPSNKVTEKGKYVELRCDPISGHTALYWYRQSLGQGPEFLIYFQGTGAADDSGLPNDRFFAVRPEGSVSTLKIQRTERGDSAVYLCASSPEYGYGYTFGSGTRLTVV.

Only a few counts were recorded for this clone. CDR3 coding DNA: TGCGCCAGCGGCACAGGTGATGCGAACACCGGGGAGCTGTTTTTT. Amino acids: CASGTGDANTGELFF. V gene TRBV10-1 combines with J gene TRBJ2-2; weak D call: TRBD1 (5 bases). The germline V gene has CDR1 WNHNN and CDR2 SYGVQD (reference sequence). This CDR3 comprises 15 residues. Trimming took 8 bases from V and 0 from J, leaving 13 bases between them.

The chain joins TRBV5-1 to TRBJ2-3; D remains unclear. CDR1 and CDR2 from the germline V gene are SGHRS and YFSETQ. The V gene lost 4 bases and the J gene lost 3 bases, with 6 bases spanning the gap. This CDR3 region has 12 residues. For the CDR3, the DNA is TGCGCCAGCAGCCCTGAGACAGATACGCAGTATTTT. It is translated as CASSPETDTQYF.

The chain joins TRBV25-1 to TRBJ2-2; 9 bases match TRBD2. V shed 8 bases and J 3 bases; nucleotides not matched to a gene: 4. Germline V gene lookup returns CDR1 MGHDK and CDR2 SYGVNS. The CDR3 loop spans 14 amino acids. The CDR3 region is CASGTSRYTGELFF. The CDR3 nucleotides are TGTGCCAGCGGGACTAGCAGATACACCGGGGAGCTGTTTTTT. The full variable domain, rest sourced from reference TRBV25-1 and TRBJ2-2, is EADIYQTPRYLVIGTGKKITLECSQTMGHDKMYWYQQDPGMELHLIHYSYGVNSTEKGDLSSESTVSRIRTEHFPLTLESARPSHTSQYLCASGTSRYTGELFFGEGSRLTVL.

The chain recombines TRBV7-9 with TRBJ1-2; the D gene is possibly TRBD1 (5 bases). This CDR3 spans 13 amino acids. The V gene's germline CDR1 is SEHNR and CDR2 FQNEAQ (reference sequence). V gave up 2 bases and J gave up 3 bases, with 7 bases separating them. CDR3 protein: CASSLMGDYGYTF. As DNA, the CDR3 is TGTGCCAGCAGCTTAATGGGGGACTATGGCTACACCTTC.

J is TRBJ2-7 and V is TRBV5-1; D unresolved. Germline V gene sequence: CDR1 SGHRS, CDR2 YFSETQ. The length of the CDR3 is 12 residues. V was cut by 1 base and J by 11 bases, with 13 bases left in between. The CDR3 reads CASSLPGEGKYF. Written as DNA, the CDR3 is TGCGCCAGCAGCTTGCCAGGTGAAGGAAAGTACTTC.

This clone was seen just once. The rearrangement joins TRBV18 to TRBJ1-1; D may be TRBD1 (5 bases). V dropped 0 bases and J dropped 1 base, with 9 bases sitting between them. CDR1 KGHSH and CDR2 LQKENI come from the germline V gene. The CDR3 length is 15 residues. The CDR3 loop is CASSPPTAANTEAFF. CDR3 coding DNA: TGTGCCAGCTCACCACCGACAGCAGCGAACACTGAAGCTTTCTTT.

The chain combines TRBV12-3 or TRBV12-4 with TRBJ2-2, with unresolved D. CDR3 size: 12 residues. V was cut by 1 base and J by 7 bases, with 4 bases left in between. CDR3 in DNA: TGTGCCAGCAGTTTAGGCGGCGGGGAGCTGTTTTTT. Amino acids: CASSLGGGELFF.

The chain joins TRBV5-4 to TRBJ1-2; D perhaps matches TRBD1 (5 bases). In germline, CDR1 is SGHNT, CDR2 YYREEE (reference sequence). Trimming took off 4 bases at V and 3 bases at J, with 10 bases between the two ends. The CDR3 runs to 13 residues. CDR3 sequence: CASSPPGDYGYTF. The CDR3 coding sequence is TGTGCCAGCAGCCCACCGGGGGACTATGGCTACACCTTC.

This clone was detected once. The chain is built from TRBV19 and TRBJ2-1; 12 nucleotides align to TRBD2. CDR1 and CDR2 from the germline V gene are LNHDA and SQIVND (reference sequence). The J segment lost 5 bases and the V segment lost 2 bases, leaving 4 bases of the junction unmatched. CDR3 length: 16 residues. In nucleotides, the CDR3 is TGTGCCAGTAGTATATCGGCTAGCGGGGGGGACAATGAGCAGTTCTTC. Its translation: CASSISASGGDNEQFF. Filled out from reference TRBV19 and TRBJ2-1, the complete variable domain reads DGGITQSPKYLFRKEGQNVTLSCEQNLNHDAMYWYRQDPGQGLRLIYYSQIVNDFQKGDIAEGYSVSREKKESFPLTVTSAQKNPTAFYLCASSISASGGDNEQFFGPGTRLTVL.

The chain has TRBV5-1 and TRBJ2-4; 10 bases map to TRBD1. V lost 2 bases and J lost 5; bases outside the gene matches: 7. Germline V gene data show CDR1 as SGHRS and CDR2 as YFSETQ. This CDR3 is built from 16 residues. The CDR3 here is CASSLSRTGGENIQYF. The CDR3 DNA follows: TGCGCCAGCAGCTTAAGCCGGACAGGGGGAGAAAACATTCAGTACTTC.

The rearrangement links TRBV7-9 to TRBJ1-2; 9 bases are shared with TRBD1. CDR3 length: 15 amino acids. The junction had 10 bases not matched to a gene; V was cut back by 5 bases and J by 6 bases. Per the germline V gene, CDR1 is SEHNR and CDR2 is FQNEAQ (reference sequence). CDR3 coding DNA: TGTGCCAGCAGCGCCGGGACAGGGACCCCCGATGGCTACACCTTC. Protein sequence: CASSAGTGTPDGYTF.

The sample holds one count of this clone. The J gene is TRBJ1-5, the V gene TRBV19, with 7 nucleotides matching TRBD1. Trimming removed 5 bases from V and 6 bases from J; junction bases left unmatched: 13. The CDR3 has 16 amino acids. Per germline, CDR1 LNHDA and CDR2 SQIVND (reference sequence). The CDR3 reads CASSLTGLPRFQPQHF. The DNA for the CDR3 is TGTGCCAGTAGTCTGACAGGGCTACCGAGGTTTCAGCCCCAGCATTTT.

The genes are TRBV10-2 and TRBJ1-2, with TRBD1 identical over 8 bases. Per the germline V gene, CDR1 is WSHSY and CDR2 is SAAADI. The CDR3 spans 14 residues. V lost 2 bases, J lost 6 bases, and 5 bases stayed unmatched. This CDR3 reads CASSEPRGRDGYTF. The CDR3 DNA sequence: TGCGCCAGCAGTGAGCCCAGGGGGCGGGATGGCTACACCTTC.

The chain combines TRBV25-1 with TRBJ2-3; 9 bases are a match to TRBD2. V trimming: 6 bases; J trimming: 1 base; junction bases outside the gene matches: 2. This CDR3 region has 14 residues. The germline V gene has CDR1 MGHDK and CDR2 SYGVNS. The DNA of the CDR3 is TGTGCCAGCAGCCAGCGGGGGGGCACAGATACGCAGTATTTT. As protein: CASSQRGGTDTQYF.

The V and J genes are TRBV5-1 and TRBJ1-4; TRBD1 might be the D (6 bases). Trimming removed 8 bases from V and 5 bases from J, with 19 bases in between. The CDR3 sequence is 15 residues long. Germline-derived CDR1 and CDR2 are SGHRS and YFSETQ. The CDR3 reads CASGLSGTPNEKLFF. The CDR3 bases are TGCGCCAGTGGCCTCTCCGGGACACCGAATGAAAAACTGTTTTTT.

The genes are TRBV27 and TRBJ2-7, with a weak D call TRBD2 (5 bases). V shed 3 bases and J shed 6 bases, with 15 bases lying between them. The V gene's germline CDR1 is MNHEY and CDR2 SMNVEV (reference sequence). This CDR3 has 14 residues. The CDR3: CASSFFGESGEQYF. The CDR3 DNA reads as TGTGCCAGCAGTTTTTTCGGGGAAAGCGGCGAGCAGTACTTC.

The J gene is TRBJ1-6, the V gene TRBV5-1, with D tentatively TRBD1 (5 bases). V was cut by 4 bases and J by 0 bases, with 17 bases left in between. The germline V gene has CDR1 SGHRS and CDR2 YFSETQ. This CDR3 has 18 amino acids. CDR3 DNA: TGCGCCAGCAGCCGGGACGGCGGCCGGAGCTCCTATAATTCACCCCTCCACTTT. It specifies CASSRDGGRSSYNSPLHF.

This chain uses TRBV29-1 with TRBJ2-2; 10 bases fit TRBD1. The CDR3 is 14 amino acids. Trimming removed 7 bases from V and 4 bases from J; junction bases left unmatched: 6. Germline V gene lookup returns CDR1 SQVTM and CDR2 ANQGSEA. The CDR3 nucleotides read TGCAGCGCCGGGACAGGGGACCTCACCGGGGAGCTGTTTTTT. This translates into CSAGTGDLTGELFF.

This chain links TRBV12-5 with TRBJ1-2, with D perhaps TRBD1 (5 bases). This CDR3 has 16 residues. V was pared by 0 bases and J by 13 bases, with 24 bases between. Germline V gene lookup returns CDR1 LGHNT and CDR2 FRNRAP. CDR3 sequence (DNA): TGTGCTAGTGGTTTGGTACCGCCGGGGGACCATATGGCCCCCACCTTC. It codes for CASGLVPPGDHMAPTF.

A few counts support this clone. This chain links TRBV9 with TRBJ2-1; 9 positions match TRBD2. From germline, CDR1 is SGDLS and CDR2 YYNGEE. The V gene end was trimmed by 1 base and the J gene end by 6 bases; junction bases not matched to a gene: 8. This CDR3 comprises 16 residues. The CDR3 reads CASSVSGGSSVNEQFF. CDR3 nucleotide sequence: TGTGCCAGCAGCGTAAGCGGGGGGTCAAGTGTCAATGAGCAGTTCTTC.

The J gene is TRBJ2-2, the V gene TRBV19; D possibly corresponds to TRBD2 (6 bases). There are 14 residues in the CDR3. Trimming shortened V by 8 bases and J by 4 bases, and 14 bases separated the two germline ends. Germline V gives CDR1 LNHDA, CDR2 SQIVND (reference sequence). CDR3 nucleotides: TGTGCCAGTTTGAAGCAGGGAGGCACCGGGGAGCTGTTTTTT. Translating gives CASLKQGGTGELFF.

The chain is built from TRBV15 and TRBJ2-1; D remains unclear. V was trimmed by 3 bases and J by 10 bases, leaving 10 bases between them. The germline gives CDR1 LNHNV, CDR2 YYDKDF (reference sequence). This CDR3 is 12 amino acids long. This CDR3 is CATSSRAGEQFF. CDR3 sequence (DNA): TGTGCCACCAGCAGCCGAGCTGGGGAGCAGTTCTTC. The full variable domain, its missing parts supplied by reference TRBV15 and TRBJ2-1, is DAMVIQNPRYQVTQFGKPVTLSCSQTLNHNVMYWYQQKSSQAPKLLFHYYDKDFNNEADTPDNFQSRRPNTSFCFLDIRSPGLGDTAMYLCATSSRAGEQFFGPGTRLTVL.

Written as DNA, the CDR3 is TGCGCCAGCAGCTCCCGGACTAGCGGGGGATCCTCCTACGAGCAGTACTTC. This gives the protein CASSSRTSGGSSYEQYF. J is TRBJ2-7 and V is TRBV5-1; 13 nucleotides agree with TRBD2. The germline CDR1 and CDR2 sequences are SGHRS and YFSETQ. V was pared by 3 bases and J by 0 bases, with 6 bases of the junction left unmatched. The CDR3 sequence is 17 residues long.